A selection of T cell receptor beta chains follows, all from one sample in a study of technical replicates of blood from several donors. Method: immunoSEQ multiplex PCR; TCRdb's copy keeps in-frame clones and lacks some. The table shows some 70,000 clones, with less than 97% occurring only once. The sample consisted of T cells isolated from PBMCs. These receptors were taken from a human donor in good health. Each CDR3 is given with its conserved first and last residue. D genes are given only for firm matches. Size tells how often a clone was seen (once, few, many) or the class of an expanded clone, and some rows leave it out.

>TRBD2|TRBJ2-3|TRBV5-6|-
CASSALLAASTDTQYF
TGTGCCAGCAGCGCCTTACTAGCGGCCTCCACAGATACGCAGTATTTT
>TRBD1|TRBJ2-7|TRBV6-5|-
CASSLHPDRGPYEQYF
TGTGCCAGCAGTTTGCACCCGGACAGGGGCCCCTACGAGCAGTACTTC
>TRBD1|TRBJ1-5|TRBV5-4|-
CASSQTGQENQPQHF
TGTGCCAGCAGCCAAACTGGACAGGAAAATCAGCCCCAGCATTTT
>-|TRBJ1-4|TRBV11-2|-
CASEADSSEKLFF
TGTGCCAGCGAGGCGGACAGTAGTGAAAAACTGTTTTTT
>TRBD2|TRBJ2-7|TRBV6-5|-
CASSYTPSGSYEQYF
TGTGCCAGCAGTTACACGCCTAGCGGATCCTACGAGCAGTACTTC
>-|TRBJ2-5|TRBV7-9|-
CASSFRGRRLRQGETQYF
TGTGCCAGCAGCTTCCGCGGAAGAAGACTGCGGCAGGGAGAGACCCAGTACTTC
>TRBD2|TRBJ2-7|TRBV7-6|once
CASSSGGEQYF
TGTGCCAGCAGCTCGGGGGGCGAGCAGTACTTC
>TRBD2|TRBJ2-3|TRBV10-3|-
CAIRLRLAGGQNTDTQYF
TGTGCCATCAGATTAAGACTAGCGGGGGGGCAGAACACAGATACGCAGTATTTT
>-|TRBJ1-4|TRBV28|once
CASSFFARQDEKLFF
TGTGCCAGCAGTTTCTTCGCCCGACAGGATGAAAAACTGTTTTTT
>TRBD2|TRBJ2-5|TRBV4-1|-
CASSQLLAGDRETQYF
TGCGCCAGCAGCCAGCTCCTAGCGGGGGATAGAGAGACCCAGTACTTC
>-|TRBJ2-1|TRBV4-2|-
CASSQGTGLSNEQFF
TGTGCCAGCAGCCAAGGAACAGGGCTCAGCAATGAGCAGTTCTTC
>-|TRBJ2-5|TRBV13|-
CASSRQETQYF
TGTGCCAGCAGCCGTCAGGAGACCCAGTACTTC
>TRBD2|TRBJ2-1|TRBV5-1|-
CASSLVAGGLSAYNEQFF
TGCGCCAGCAGCTTGGTAGCGGGGGGGCTATCTGCCTACAATGAGCAGTTCTTC
>TRBD1|TRBJ1-2|TRBV5-5|-
CASSRPGQGQGYTF
TGTGCCAGCAGCCGTCCGGGACAGGGGCAAGGCTACACCTTC
>TRBD2|TRBJ2-1|TRBV5-1|-
CASSEPQPGGPWNEQFF
TGCGCCAGCAGTGAACCCCAACCGGGAGGGCCATGGAATGAGCAGTTCTTC
>-|TRBJ1-5|TRBV12-2|few
CASRLGGTGHSNQPQHF
TGTGCAAGTCGCTTAGGGGGGACAGGGCACAGCAATCAGCCCCAGCATTTT
>-|TRBJ2-7|TRBV30|-
CAWRQDNYEQYF
TGTGCCTGGAGACAGGATAACTACGAGCAGTACTTC
>-|TRBJ1-2|TRBV18|-
CASSPPGRTEVYGYTF
TGTGCCAGCTCACCACCAGGCCGGACAGAGGTCTATGGCTACACCTTC
>TRBD1|TRBJ1-2|TRBV19|-
CASSDRGKGYTF
TGTGCCAGTAGTGACAGGGGCAAAGGCTACACCTTC
>-|TRBJ2-2|TRBV6-5|-
CASSYQGHGELFF
TGTGCCAGCAGTTACCAGGGGCACGGGGAGCTGTTTTTT
>TRBD1|TRBJ2-2|TRBV5-4|-
CASSLIGGSGELFF
TGTGCCAGCAGCTTGATAGGGGGCTCGGGGGAGCTGTTTTTT
>TRBD1|TRBJ2-7|TRBV28|-
CASRPTGQGSSYEQYF
TGTGCCAGCAGACCGACCGGACAGGGGAGCTCCTACGAGCAGTACTTC
>-|TRBJ2-7|TRBV2|-
CASHRAGTYEQYF
TGTGCCAGTCACAGGGCAGGGACATACGAGCAGTACTTC
>TRBD2|TRBJ2-3|TRBV5-1|-
CASSPGLGADTQYF
TGCGCCAGCAGCCCGGGACTAGGTGCAGATACGCAGTATTTT
>-|TRBJ1-5|TRBV7-9|-
CASSPSSNQPQHF
TGTGCCAGCAGCCCCAGTAGCAATCAGCCCCAGCATTTT
>TRBD2|TRBJ2-5|TRBV10-1|-
CASSSLSGRLETQYF
TGCGCCAGCAGTAGCCTTAGCGGGAGGTTGGAGACCCAGTACTTC
>TRBD1|TRBJ1-1|TRBV13|-
CASSYGQGAFF
TGTGCCAGCAGCTACGGACAGGGGGCTTTCTTT
>-|TRBJ1-1|TRBV6-1|-
CASSEVVWGGGNTEAFF
TGTGCCAGCAGTGAAGTCGTTTGGGGGGGCGGTAACACTGAAGCTTTCTTT
>-|TRBJ1-1|TRBV5-6|-
CASSAQGRGEAFF
TGTGCCAGCAGCGCACAGGGTCGGGGTGAAGCTTTCTTT
>TRBD2|TRBJ2-1|TRBV11-2|-
CASSLRLAGGSSYNEQFF
TGTGCCAGCAGCTTGAGACTAGCGGGAGGGAGCTCCTACAATGAGCAGTTCTTC
>-|TRBJ1-2|TRBV11-2|-
CASSLPETVYYYGYTF
TGTGCCAGCAGCTTGCCAGAGACAGTCTATTACTATGGCTACACCTTC
>TRBD1|TRBJ2-7|TRBV28|-
CASSPDRNTVYEQYF
TGTGCCAGCAGTCCGGACAGGAATACGGTCTACGAGCAGTACTTC
>-|TRBJ1-2|TRBV28|-
CASSFAGPTDGYTF
TGTGCCAGCTCGTTTGCAGGCCCAACGGATGGCTACACCTTC
>-|TRBJ1-1|TRBV7-8|-
CASSFREAMNTEAFF
TGTGCCAGCAGCTTCCGGGAGGCCATGAACACTGAAGCTTTCTTT
>TRBD1|TRBJ2-2|TRBV7-6|-
CASSLGDRARGELFF
TGTGCCAGCAGCTTGGGGGACAGGGCCAGGGGGGAGCTGTTTTTT
>TRBD2|TRBJ2-3|TRBV4-1|-
CASSPRGSGGPTNTQYF
TGCGCCAGCAGCCCACGAGGCAGCGGGGGGCCCACTAATACGCAGTATTTT
>-|TRBJ2-7|TRBV9|-
CASSVGQEFSYEQYF
TGTGCCAGCAGCGTAGGGCAGGAATTCTCCTACGAGCAGTACTTC
>-|TRBJ2-7|TRBV27|-
CASSPSAPAGSYEQYF
TGTGCCAGCAGTCCCTCCGCCCCAGCGGGCTCCTACGAGCAGTACTTC
>TRBD1|TRBJ2-1|TRBV6-1|-
CASSVVTGGNEQFF
TGTGCCAGCAGCGTCGTGACAGGGGGCAATGAGCAGTTCTTC
>TRBD2|TRBJ2-2|TRBV2|-
CASSAPAGGPGELFF
TGTGCCAGCAGTGCTCCAGCGGGAGGGCCCGGGGAGCTGTTTTTT
>-|TRBJ2-1|TRBV28|-
CASTEGNEQFF
TGTGCCAGCACCGAGGGCAATGAGCAGTTCTTC
>-|TRBJ1-5|TRBV7-9|-
CASSLVGDQPQHF
TGTGCCAGCAGCTTAGTAGGGGATCAGCCCCAGCATTTT
>-|TRBJ2-7|TRBV16|-
CASSSPGTLSYEQYF
TGTGCCAGCAGCTCCCCCGGGACACTCTCCTACGAGCAGTACTTC
>TRBD1|TRBJ2-3|TRBV27|-
CASRNRGHLTDTQYF
TGTGCCAGCCGTAACAGGGGGCATTTGACAGATACGCAGTATTTT